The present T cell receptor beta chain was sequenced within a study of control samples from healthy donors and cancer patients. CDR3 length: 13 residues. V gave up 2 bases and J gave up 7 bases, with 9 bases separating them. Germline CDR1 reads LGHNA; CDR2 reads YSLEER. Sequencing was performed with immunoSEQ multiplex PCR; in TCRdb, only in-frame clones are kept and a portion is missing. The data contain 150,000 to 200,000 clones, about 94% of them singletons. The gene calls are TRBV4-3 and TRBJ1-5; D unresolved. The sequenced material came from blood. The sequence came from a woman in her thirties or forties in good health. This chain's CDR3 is CASSQTTAQPQHF. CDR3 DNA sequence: TGCGCCAGCAGCCAAACGACGGCCCAGCCCCAGCATTTT.